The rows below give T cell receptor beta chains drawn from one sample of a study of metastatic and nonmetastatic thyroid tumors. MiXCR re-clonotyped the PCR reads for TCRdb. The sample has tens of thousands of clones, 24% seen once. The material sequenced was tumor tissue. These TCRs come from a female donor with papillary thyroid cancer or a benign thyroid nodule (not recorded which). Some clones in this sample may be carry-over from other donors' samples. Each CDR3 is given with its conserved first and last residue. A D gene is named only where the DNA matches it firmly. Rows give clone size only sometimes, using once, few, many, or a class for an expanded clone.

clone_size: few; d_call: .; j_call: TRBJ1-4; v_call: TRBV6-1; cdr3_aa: CASSDQSPGALFF; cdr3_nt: TGTGCCAGCAGTGATCAATCTCCAGGGGCTCTGTTTTTT
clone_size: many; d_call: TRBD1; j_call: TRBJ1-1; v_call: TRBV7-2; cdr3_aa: CASSGTAVLRTEAFF; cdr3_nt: TGTGCCAGCAGCGGGACAGCTGTTTTACGAACTGAAGCTTTCTTT
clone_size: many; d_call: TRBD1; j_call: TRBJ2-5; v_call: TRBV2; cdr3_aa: CASSHRDRETQYF; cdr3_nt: TGTGCCAGCAGCCACCGGGACAGGGAGACCCAGTACTTC
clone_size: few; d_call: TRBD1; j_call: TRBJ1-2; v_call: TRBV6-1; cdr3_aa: CASMETGGGQGVFGYTF; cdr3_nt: TGTGCCAGCATGGAGACAGGGGGCGGCCAGGGGGTCTTTGGCTACACCTTC
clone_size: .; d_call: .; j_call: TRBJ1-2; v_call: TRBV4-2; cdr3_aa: CASSQREGEKGYTF; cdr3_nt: TGTGCCAGCAGCCAAAGAGAAGGTGAGAAGGGCTACACCTTC
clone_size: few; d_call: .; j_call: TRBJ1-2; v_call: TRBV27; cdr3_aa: CASSVTGDYGYTF; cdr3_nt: TGTGCCAGCAGTGTGACAGGAGACTATGGCTACACCTTC
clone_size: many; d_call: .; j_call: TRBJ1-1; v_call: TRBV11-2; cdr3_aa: CASSLSGAGTEAFF; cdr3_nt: TGTGCCAGCAGCTTATCAGGGGCCGGCACTGAAGCTTTCTTT
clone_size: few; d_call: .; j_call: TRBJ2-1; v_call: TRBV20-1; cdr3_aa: CSAKWWRSYNEQFF; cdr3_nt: TGCAGTGCTAAGTGGTGGCGGTCCTACAATGAGCAGTTCTTC
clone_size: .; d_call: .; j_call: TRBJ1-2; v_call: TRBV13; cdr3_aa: CASSLGSGTVGDGYTF; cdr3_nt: TGTGCCAGCAGCTTAGGGTCCGGGACGGTTGGGGATGGCTACACCTTC
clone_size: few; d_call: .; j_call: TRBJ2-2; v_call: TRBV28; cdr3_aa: CASSPRNTNTGELFF; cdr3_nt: TGTGCCAGCAGTCCCAGGAATACGAACACCGGTGAGCTGTTTTTT
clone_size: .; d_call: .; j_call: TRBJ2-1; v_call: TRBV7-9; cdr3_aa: CASSLVQGRNEQFF; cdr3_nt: TGTGCCAGCAGCTTAGTGCAGGGTAGGAATGAGCAGTTCTTC
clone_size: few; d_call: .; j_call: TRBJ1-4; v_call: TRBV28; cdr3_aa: CANSSSGRNNEKLFF; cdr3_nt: TGTGCCAACAGTTCCAGTGGGCGTAATAATGAAAAACTGTTTTTT
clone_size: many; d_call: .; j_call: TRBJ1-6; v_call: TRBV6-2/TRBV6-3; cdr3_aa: CATGGRWSGNSPLHF; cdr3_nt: TGTGCCACCGGTGGGAGGTGGAGTGGTAATTCACCCCTCCACTTT
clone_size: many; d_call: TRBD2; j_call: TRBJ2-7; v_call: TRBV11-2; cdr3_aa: CASTPSGGRSEQYF; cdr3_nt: TGTGCCAGCACTCCTAGCGGCGGACGTAGCGAGCAGTACTTC
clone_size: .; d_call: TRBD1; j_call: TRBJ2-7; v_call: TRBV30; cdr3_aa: CAWSGDRGQYEQYF; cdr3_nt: TGTGCCTGGAGTGGGGACAGGGGACAGTACGAGCAGTACTTC
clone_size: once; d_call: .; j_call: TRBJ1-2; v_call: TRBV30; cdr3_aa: CARRVDYGYTF; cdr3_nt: TGTGCCAGAAGGGTCGACTATGGCTACACCTTC
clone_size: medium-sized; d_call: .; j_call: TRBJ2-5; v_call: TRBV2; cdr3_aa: CASSDLNERSQYF; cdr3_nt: TGTGCCAGCAGTGATCTCAACGAAAGATCCCAGTACTTC
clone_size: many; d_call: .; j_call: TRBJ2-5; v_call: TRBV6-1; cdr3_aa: CASSMEGLRQETQYF; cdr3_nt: TGTGCCAGCAGTATGGAGGGTTTACGGCAAGAGACCCAGTACTTC
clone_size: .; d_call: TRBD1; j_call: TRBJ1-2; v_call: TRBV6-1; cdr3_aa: CASASDRAYGCTF; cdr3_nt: TGTGCCAGCGCAAGCGACAGGGCCTATGGATGCACCTTC
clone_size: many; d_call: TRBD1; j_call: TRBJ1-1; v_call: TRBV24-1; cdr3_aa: CATSDSGTGITEAFF; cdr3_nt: TGTGCCACCAGTGATTCCGGGACAGGAATCACTGAAGCTTTCTTT
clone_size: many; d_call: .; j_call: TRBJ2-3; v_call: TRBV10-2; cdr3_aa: CASNSREDTDTQYF; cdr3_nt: TGCGCCAGCAATAGCAGGGAAGACACAGATACGCAGTATTTT
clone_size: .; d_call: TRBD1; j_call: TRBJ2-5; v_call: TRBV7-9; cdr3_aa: CASSSRDRGETQYF; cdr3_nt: TGTGCCAGCAGCTCCCGGGACAGGGGAGAGACCCAGTACTTC
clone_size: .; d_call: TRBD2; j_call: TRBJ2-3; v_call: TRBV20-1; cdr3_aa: CSASGTSGRGPTDTQYF; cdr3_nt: TGCAGTGCTTCCGGGACTAGCGGGAGAGGGCCCACAGATACGCAGTATTTT
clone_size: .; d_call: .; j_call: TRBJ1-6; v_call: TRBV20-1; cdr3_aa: CSARDPGVGSPLHF; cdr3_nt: TGCAGTGCTAGAGATCCAGGGGTGGGATCACCCCTCCACTTT
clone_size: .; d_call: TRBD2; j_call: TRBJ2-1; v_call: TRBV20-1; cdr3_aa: CSANRGGYNEQFF; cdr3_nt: TGCAGTGCTAATAGGGGAGGGTACAATGAGCAGTTCTTC
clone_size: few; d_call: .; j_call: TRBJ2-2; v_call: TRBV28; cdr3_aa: CASPDTNTGELFF; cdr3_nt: TGTGCCAGCCCTGACACGAACACCGGGGAGCTGTTTTTT
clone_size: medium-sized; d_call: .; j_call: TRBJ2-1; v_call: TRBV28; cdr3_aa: CASRLTPTNEQFF; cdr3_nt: TGTGCCAGCAGGCTAACCCCGACTAATGAGCAGTTCTTC
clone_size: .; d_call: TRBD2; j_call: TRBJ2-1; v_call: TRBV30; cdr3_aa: CAWSVLGTSGSNEQFF; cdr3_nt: TGTGCCTGGAGTGTACTCGGGACTAGCGGGAGTAATGAGCAGTTCTTC
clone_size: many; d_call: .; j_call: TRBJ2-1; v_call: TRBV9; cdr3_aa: CASSVSPLAEQFF; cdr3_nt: TGTGCCAGCAGCGTATCCCCTCTGGCTGAGCAGTTCTTC
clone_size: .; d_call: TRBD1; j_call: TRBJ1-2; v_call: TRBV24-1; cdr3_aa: CATSDPTGGNYGYTF; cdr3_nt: TGTGCCACCAGTGATCCTACAGGGGGCAACTATGGCTACACCTTC
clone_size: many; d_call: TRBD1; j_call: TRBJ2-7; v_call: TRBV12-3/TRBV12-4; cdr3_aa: CASSPGTGAYEQYF; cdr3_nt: TGTGCCAGCAGTCCGGGGACAGGGGCCTACGAGCAGTACTTC
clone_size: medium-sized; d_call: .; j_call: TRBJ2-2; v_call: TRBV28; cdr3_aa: CASSLGVRDGGELFF; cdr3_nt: TGTGCCAGCAGTTTGGGCGTTAGGGACGGGGGGGAGCTGTTTTTT
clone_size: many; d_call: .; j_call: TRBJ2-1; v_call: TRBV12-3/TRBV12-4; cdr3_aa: CASSRTRRQGSEQFF; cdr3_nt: TGTGCCAGCAGCCGCACGCGGAGGCAGGGTTCAGAGCAGTTCTTC
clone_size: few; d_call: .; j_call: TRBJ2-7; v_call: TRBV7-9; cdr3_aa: CASSLEGLGEQYF; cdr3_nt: TGTGCCAGCAGCCTAGAGGGGTTAGGGGAGCAGTACTTC
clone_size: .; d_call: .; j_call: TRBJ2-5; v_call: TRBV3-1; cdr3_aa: CASSPGTLGTQYF; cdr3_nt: TGTGCCAGCAGCCCAGGGACGTTAGGGACCCAGTACTTC
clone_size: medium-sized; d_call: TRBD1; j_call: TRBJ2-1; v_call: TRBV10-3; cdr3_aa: CAISESRDRGNEQFF; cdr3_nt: TGTGCCATCAGTGAGTCGCGAGACAGGGGCAATGAGCAGTTCTTC
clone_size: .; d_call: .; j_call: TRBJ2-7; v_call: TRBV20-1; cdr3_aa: CSAEGGMERAREYEQYF; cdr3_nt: TGCAGTGCCGAAGGGGGGATGGAAAGGGCGCGGGAATACGAGCAGTACTTC
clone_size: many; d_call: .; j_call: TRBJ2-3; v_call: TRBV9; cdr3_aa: CASSVAVRHRSTQYF; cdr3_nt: TGTGCCAGCAGCGTAGCAGTGAGGCATCGAAGTACGCAGTATTTT
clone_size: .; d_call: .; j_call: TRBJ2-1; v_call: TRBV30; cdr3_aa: CAWSGTYNEQFF; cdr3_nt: TGTGCCTGGAGTGGGACCTACAATGAGCAGTTCTTC
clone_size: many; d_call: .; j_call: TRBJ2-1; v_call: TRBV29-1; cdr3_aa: CSVDAQSSYNEQFF; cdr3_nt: TGCAGCGTTGATGCCCAATCCTCCTACAATGAGCAGTTCTTC
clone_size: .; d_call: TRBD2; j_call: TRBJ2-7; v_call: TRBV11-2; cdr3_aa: CASSFPLAGYEQYF; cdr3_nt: TGTGCCAGCAGCTTTCCACTAGCGGGCTACGAGCAGTACTTC
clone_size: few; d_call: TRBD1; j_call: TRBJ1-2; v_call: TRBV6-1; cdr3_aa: CASSLPQGDYGYTF; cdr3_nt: TGTGCCAGCAGCCTACCACAGGGGGACTATGGCTACACCTTC
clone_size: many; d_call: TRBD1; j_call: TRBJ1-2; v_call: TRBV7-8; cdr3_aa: CASSLAAGGGPGYTF; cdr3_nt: TGTGCCAGCAGCTTAGCGGCAGGGGGGGGGCCTGGCTACACCTTC
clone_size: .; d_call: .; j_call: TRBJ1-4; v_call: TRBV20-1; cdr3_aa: CSAIRYADEKLFF; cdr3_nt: TGCAGTGCAATTCGGTACGCCGATGAAAAACTGTTTTTT
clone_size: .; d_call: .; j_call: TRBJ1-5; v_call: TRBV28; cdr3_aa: CAGSGRGGGYQPQHF; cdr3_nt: TGTGCCGGCAGCGGCAGGGGCGGAGGGTATCAGCCCCAGCATTTT